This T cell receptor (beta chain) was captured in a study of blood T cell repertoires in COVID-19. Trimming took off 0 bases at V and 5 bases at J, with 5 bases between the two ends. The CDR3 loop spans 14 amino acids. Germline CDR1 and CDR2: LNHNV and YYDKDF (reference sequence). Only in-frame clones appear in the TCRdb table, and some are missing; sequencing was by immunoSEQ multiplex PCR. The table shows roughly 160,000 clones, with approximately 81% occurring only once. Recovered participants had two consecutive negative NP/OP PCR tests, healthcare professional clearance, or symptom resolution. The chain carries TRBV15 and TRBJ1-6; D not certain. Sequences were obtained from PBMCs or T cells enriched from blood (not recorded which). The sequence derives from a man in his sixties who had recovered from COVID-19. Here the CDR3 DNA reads TGTGCCACCAGCAGAGAACAGAATAATTCACCCCTCCACTTT. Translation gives CATSREQNNSPLHF.